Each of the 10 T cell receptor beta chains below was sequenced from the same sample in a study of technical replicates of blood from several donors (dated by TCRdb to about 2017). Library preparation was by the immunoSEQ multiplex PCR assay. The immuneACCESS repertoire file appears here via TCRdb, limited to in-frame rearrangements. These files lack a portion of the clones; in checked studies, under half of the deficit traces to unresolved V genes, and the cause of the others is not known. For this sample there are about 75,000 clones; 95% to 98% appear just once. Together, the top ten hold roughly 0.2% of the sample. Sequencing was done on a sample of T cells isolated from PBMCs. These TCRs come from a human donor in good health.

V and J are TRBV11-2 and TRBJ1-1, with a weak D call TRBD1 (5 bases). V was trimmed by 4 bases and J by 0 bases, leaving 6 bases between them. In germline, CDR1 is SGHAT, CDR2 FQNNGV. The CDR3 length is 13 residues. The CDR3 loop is CASSSGLNTEAFF. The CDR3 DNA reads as TGTGCCAGCAGCTCAGGGTTGAACACTGAAGCTTTCTTT.

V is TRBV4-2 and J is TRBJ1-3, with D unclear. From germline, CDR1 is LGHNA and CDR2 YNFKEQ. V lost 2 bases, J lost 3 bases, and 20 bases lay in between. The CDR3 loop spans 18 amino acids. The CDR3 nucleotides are TGTGCCAGCAGCCAACCCTCTCCCCGGCGGGTTTTTGGAAACACCATATATTTT. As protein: CASSQPSPRRVFGNTIYF.

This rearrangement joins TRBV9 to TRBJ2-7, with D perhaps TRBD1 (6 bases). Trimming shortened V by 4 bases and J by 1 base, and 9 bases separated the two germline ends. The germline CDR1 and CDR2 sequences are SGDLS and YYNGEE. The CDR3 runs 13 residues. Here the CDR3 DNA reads TGTGCCAGCAGCACGGGACATTCCTACGAGCAGTACTTC. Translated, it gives CASSTGHSYEQYF.

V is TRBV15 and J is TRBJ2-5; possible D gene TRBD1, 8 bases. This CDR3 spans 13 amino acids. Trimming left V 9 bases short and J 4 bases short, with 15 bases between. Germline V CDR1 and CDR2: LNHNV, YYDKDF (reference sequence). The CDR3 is CATVNRGGETQYF. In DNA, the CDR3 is TGTGCCACTGTAAACAGGGGGGGAGAGACCCAGTACTTC.

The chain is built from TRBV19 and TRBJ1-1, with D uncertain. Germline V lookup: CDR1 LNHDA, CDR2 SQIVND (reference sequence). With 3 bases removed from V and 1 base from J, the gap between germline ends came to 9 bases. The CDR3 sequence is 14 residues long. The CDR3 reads CASSIGRGNTEAFF. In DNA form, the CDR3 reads TGTGCCAGTAGTATCGGGCGGGGGAACACTGAAGCTTTCTTT.

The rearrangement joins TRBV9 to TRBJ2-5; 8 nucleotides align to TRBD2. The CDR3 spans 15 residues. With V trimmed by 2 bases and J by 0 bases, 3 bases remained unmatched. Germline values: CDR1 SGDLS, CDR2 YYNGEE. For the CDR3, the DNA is TGTGCCAGCAGCGTTAGCGGGGCCTACCAAGAGACCCAGTACTTC. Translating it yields CASSVSGAYQETQYF.

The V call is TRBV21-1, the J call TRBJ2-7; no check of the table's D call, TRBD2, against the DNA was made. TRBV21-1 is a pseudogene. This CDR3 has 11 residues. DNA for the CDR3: TGTGCCAGCAGCAGTACCTACGAGCAGTACTTC. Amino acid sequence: CASSSTYEQYF.

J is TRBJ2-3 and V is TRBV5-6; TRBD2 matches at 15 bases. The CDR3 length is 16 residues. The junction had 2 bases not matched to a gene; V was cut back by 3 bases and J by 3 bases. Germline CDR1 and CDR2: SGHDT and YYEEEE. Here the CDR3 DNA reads TGTGCCAGCAGCTGGACTAGCGGGGGGGCAACAGATACGCAGTATTTT. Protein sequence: CASSWTSGGATDTQYF.

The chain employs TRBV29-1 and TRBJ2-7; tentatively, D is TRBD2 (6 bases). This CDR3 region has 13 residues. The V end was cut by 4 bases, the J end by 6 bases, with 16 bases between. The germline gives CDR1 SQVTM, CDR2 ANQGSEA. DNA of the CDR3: TGCAGCGTTGGCGGGAAACCCGGCGGCGAGCAGTACTTC. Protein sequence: CSVGGKPGGEQYF.

The chain's CDR3 is CASSPPGQGLYNEQFF. CDR3 nucleotides: TGTGCCAGCTCACCACCGGGACAGGGTCTCTACAATGAGCAGTTCTTC. The chain is built from TRBV18 and TRBJ2-1; 9 nucleotides agree with TRBD1. The germline V gene encodes CDR1 KGHSH and CDR2 LQKENI. V trimming: 0 bases; J trimming: 3 bases; junction bases outside the gene matches: 3. The CDR3 contains 16 residues.